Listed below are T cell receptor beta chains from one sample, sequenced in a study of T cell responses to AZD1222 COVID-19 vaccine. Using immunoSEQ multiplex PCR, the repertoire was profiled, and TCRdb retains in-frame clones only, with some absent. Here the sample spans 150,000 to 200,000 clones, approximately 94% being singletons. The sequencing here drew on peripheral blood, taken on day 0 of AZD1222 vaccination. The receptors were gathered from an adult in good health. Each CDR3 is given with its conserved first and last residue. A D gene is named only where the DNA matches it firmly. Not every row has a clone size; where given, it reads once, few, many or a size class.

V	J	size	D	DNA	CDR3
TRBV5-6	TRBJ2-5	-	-	TGTGCCAGCAGCGGGGACCGTCAAGAGACCCAGTACTTC	CASSGDRQETQYF
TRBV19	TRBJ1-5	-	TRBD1	TGTGCCAGTAGTACGACAGGGAATAGCCAGCCCCAGCATTTT	CASSTTGNSQPQHF
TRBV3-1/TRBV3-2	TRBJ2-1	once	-	TGTGCCAGCAGCCCACAAATAGGGGATGAGCAGTTCTTC	CASSPQIGDEQFF
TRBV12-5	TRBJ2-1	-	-	TGTGCTAGTGGGGTTGGGACAGGGGCCCTTATAGCGGGAGGTGAGCAGTTCTTC	CASGVGTGALIAGGEQFF
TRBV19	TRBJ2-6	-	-	TGTGCCAGTAGTATTGTAGGTGACAGGCCCTCTCGAAGGGCCAACGTCCTGACTTTC	CASSIVGDRPSRRANVLTF
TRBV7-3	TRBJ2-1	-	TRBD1	TGTGCCAGCAGCCCGCAGGGGGCCCATGAGCAGTTCTTC	CASSPQGAHEQFF
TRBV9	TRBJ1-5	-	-	TGTGCCAGCAGCCAGGGGCAGGATAGCAATCAGCCCCAGCATTTT	CASSQGQDSNQPQHF
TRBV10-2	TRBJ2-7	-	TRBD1	TGCGCCAGCAGTGAGGGCAGGGGGTCGTACGAGCAGTACTTC	CASSEGRGSYEQYF
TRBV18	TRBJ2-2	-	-	TGTGCCAGCTCTCTCCAGCAGGGCACCGGGGAGCTGTTTTTT	CASSLQQGTGELFF
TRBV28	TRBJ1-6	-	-	TGTGCCAGCAGTTTACGGGGCCAGAATTCACCCCTCCACTTT	CASSLRGQNSPLHF
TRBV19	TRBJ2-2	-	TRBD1	TGTGCCAGTAGTGGTACAGGGGGCTCCGGGGAGCTGTTTTTT	CASSGTGGSGELFF
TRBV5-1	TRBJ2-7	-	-	TGCGCCAGCATGACCGAGCAGTACTTC	CASMTEQYF
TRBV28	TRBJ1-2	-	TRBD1	TGTGCCATCACACAGGGGGGGGGCTACACCTTC	CAITQGGGYTF
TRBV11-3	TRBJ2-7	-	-	TGTGCCAGCAGCGATGGGTTCGGGGGGCACGACGAGCAGTACTTC	CASSDGFGGHDEQYF
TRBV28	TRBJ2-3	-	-	TGTGCCACGCGGCCGGGCGGTAGCACAGATACGCAGTATTTT	CATRPGGSTDTQYF
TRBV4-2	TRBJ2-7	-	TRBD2	TGTGCCAGCAGCCAAGGGACTAGCGGGAGGCTATACGAGCAGTACTTC	CASSQGTSGRLYEQYF
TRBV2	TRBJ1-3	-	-	TGTGCCAGCAGTGAAGTTCATGTTAGCTCTGGAAACACCATATATTTT	CASSEVHVSSGNTIYF
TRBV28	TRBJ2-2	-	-	TGTGCCAGCAGTCTCACCGGGGGCACCGGGGAGCTGTTTTTT	CASSLTGGTGELFF
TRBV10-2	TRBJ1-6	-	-	TGCGCCAGCAGTGAGTCAGGGCAGAATAATTCACCCCTCCACTTT	CASSESGQNNSPLHF
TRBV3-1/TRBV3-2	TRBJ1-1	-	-	TGTGCCAGCAGCCAAGGAGATAACACTGAAGCTTTCTTT	CASSQGDNTEAFF
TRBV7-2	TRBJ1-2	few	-	TGTGCCAGCAGCTTAGTACTGGCAGGGTACTATGGCTACACCTTC	CASSLVLAGYYGYTF
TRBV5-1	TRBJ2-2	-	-	TGCGCCAGCAGCTTCTCAGGGGCGCGGAACACCGGGGAGCTGTTTTTT	CASSFSGARNTGELFF
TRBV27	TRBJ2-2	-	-	TGTGCCCGGGGGACAGTTTCCAACACCGGGGAGCTGTTTTTT	CARGTVSNTGELFF
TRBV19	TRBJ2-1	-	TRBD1	TGTGCCAGTAGTTACGGGGACAGGGGGGACAATGAGCAGTTCTTC	CASSYGDRGDNEQFF
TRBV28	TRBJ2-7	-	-	TGTGCCTCCGGGACTCACTACGAGCAGTACTTC	CASGTHYEQYF
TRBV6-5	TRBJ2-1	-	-	TGTGCCAGCAGTTACTCAGCGGATAGCCATGAGCAGTTCTTC	CASSYSADSHEQFF
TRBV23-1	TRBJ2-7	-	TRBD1	TGCGCCAGCAGTCAACCGGGACAGGGTTTCATCTCCTACGAGCAGTACTTC	CASSQPGQGFISYEQYF
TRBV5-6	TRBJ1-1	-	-	TGTGCCAGCAGCCTACGGACTGAAGCTTTCTTT	CASSLRTEAFF
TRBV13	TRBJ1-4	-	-	TGTGCCAGCAGCTTATTTGAGGGGACCTTTTCGGGGAATGAAAAACTGTTTTTT	CASSLFEGTFSGNEKLFF
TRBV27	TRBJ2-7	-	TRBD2	TGTGCCAGCAGTGTCGCCGGGACTATCGTTGAGCAGTACTTC	CASSVAGTIVEQYF
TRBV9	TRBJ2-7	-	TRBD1	TGTGCCAGCAGCGTAGCGACAGGGAGAACCTACGAGCAGTACTTC	CASSVATGRTYEQYF
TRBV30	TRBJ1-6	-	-	TGTGCCTGGAGATTTCATAATTCACCCCTCCACTTT	CAWRFHNSPLHF
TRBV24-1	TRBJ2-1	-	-	TGTGCCACCAGTGCCCTGAGACTAGGAGGGGCCAATGAGCAGTTCTTC	CATSALRLGGANEQFF
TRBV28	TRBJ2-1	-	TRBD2	TGTGCCAGCACCCCGGGAGGACTAGCGGGGAGGGGGGATGAGCAGTTCTTC	CASTPGGLAGRGDEQFF
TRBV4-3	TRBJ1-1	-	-	TGCGCCAGCAGCACCCATAACAGGGACCCGAACACTGAAGCTTTCTTT	CASSTHNRDPNTEAFF
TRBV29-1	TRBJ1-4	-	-	TGCAGCGTTGGGGGGGGGCCGTCCGGCGAAAAACTGTTTTTT	CSVGGGPSGEKLFF
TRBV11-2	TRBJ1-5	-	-	TGTGCCAGCAGCCAAGGACAGATCAGCAATCAGCCCCAGCATTTT	CASSQGQISNQPQHF
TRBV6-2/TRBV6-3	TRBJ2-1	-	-	TGTGCCAGCAGTCCCGTAGGAGATGAGCGATTCTTC	CASSPVGDERFF
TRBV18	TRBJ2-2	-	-	TGTGCCAGCTCACAGGGGCCACATCTCACCACCGGGGAGCTGTTTTTT	CASSQGPHLTTGELFF
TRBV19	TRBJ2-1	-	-	TGTGCCAGTAGTTCTGACAGGGCGGGGGGATCATACAATGAGCAGTTCTTC	CASSSDRAGGSYNEQFF
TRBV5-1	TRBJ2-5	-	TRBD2	TGCGCCAGCAGCTTGGAGGCTAGCGGGAGTCGGGGGCAAGAGACCCAGTACTTC	CASSLEASGSRGQETQYF
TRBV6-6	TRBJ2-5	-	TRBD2	TGTGCCAGCAGTTATGGCGGGGGTGAGCTCCAAGAGACCCAGTACTTC	CASSYGGGELQETQYF